This paragraph covers one TCR beta chain sequence. Its target antigen remains unknown. Nothing much larger sits one base from this clone, and base qualities are not available. This entry is derived from a study of CD8 T cells in Susac syndrome (dated 2019 in TCRdb). Broadly, across the study: Whether CD8+ T cell activation and differentiation in Susac syndrome was antigen driven was tested using repertoire sequencing.

Findings and caveats that apply to the study as a whole: The number of individuals in the TCR sequencing and HLA analysis was acknowledged as relatively small.

Peripheral blood CD8+ and CD4+ T cells from healthy donors, Susac syndrome patients and multiple sclerosis patients were profiled by high-throughput TCR beta sequencing. The healthy donors served as controls matched for age and sex. Bulk CD8+ and CD4+ T cells were purified by magnetic negative isolation, while CD8+ TEMRA cells were enriched using FACS. Blood was collected in EDTA tubes and processed within 24 hours, with PBMCs isolated through density gradient centrifugation. PBMCs intended for TCR sequencing were frozen in liquid nitrogen and were later thawed in a 37 degrees C water bath. The sorted or isolated CD4+, CD8+ and CD8+ TEMRA cells had a purity of 90% or higher. Inclusive of the bounding cysteine and phenylalanine, the CDR3 is 14 residues long. The kept DNA is CDR3 alone, 42 bases in frame from the first base. CDR1 is given as MNHEY and CDR2 as SVGAGI, both from the germline V gene. V is cut by 0 bases and J by 2 bases, and the space between the germline ends is 8 bases.

RNA was extracted using the RNeasy kit, and roughly 0.45 to 1 ug of the RNA was reverse transcribed with random hexamers. TCR beta CDR3 regions were amplified with the immunoSEQ multiplex PCR assay covering 54 Vbeta and 13 Jbeta segments. Bias from PCR amplification was corrected by using a synthetic template baseline for primer optimization and for computational correction. From the authors' description of their analysis: Only productive sequences were kept, with reads annotated to V, D and J genes according to IMGT and analyzed in immunoSEQ Analyzer. Clonality was calculated as one minus the Shannon entropy normalized by log2 of the number of productive unique sequences. For each patient and control, public and private clones were evaluated within the 100 most prevalent clones. A clone was defined as Susac-specific if it was absent from the healthy and MS cohorts, from over a thousand published viral clones and from other ImmuneACCESS disease sequences. The raw public data were reprocessed by TCRdb itself: fastp quality trimming at Q25, MiXCR clonotype calling, in-frame beta chains only. CDR3 protein sequences are deduplicated, and each keeps its most common genes and DNA. It is TCRdb's table, rather than the study itself, that gives the V and J calls and clone size. Counted in this sample were 130,000 to 150,000 distinct CDR3 sequences; approximately 95% of them appeared once. The biggest ten clones account for approximately 0.08% of the sample.

The sequence joins TRBV6-5 to TRBJ2-7; TRBD2 might be the D gene, on 6 matching bases. Sequencing input: CD4+ T cells from PBMCs. This sequence was found in a human donor in good health. The sequenced DNA: TGTGCCAGCAGTTACTCGGGGGGACCCTACGAGCAGTACTTC. Its protein product is CASSYSGGPYEQYF.